This T cell receptor beta chain was recorded in a study of T cells expressing NK-cell markers. Study findings and constraints: A range of about 1.0-7.5% of CD8+ T cells consisted of dominant NKG2C+ clonotypes in several donors.

Remarks on this clonotype: The antigen remains undetermined.

The CDR3 runs to 15 residues. It was by 5'RACE template switching with UMIs that TCR beta cDNA was made. One entry per CDR3 protein, without DNA, is what TCRdb gives after re-calling the 5' RACE reads. The sample spans a few hundred thousand distinct CDR3 sequences; the ten largest clones claim approximately 0.39%. What was sequenced was blood T cells: a sorted CD56 or NKG2C T cell subset, CD4+ or CD8+ T cells, or bulk PBMC T cells (not recorded which). V gene TRBV12-3 or TRBV12-4 combines with J gene TRBJ2-7; lacking DNA, the TRBD2 call made by TCRdb goes unchecked. The receptor was derived from a man aged 18 to 30 in good health. The CDR3 sequence: CASTMGLAGGYEQYF.